At least ten counts were recorded for the clone carrying this TCR beta chain. Its cognate antigen is unknown. The germline V gene encodes CDR1 SQVTM and CDR2 ANQGSEA. V lost 2 bases and J 4 bases, leaving 9 bases between the germline ends. This CDR3 has 13 amino acids. The sample originates from a study of T cells in Graves' hyperthyroidism and ophthalmopathy. Whole-study results and caveats: A model of 13 V-J pairs discriminated ophthalmopathy from stable hyperthyroidism. Most thyroid clonotypes that were expanded above 0.001 also turned up in blood.

Graves' hyperthyroidism was deemed stable absent ophthalmopathy progression within 18 months. Using 10 ml of fresh peripheral blood, PBMCs were prepared. Researchers took RNA transcripts and amplified the TCR beta CDR3 regions from them. In the first-round RT-PCR of the TCR CDR3, the HTBI primer set was used. TCRdb processed the multiplex PCR reads anew with MiXCR; each CDR3 protein has one entry. The sample includes roughly 570,000 distinct CDR3 sequences, approximately 14% of them seen just once. The chain recombines TRBV29-1 with TRBJ2-1; D is possibly TRBD1 (6 bases). This clonotype originated in a woman aged 30 to 39 with Graves' hyperthyroidism. Sequencing was performed on blood. The CDR3 coding sequence is TGCAGCGTTGAAACAGGGTTGTACAATGAGCAGTTCTTC. Translated: CSVETGLYNEQFF.